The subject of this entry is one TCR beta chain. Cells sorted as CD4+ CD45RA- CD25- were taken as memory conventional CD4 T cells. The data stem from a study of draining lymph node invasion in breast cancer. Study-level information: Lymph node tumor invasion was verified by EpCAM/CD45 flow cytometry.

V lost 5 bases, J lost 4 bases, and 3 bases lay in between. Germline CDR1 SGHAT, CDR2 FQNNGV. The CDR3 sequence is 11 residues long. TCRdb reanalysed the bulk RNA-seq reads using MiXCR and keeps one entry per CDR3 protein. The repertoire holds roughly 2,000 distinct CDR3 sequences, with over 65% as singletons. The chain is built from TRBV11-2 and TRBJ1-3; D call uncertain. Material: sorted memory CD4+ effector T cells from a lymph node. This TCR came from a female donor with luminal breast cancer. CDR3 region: CASSIGNTIYF. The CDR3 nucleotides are TGTGCCAGCAGCATCGGAAACACCATATATTTT.